The sequence of this T cell receptor beta chain was determined in a study of radiotherapy plus CTLA-4 blockade in lung cancer. Findings and limits, study-wide: Clones derived from tumor TCRs expanded in blood after radiotherapy plus ipilimumab.

Comments on this clone: No antigen is known for it.

Germline CDR1 reads SGHRS; CDR2 reads YFSETQ. J gave up 2 bases and V 4 bases, and 9 bases lay outside the gene matches. This CDR3 is 17 amino acids long. Sequencing was performed with immunoSEQ multiplex PCR; in TCRdb, only in-frame clones are kept and a portion is missing. This sample has 80,000 to 100,000 clones, with approximately 72% found just once. The material sequenced was peripheral blood, taken from a patient treated with radiotherapy plus ipilimumab. This chain links TRBV5-1 with TRBJ2-3, with TRBD2 identical over 11 bases. This receptor was identified in a human donor with non-small cell lung cancer who had a partial response to radiotherapy plus ipilimumab. Some clones in this sample may be carry-over from other donors' samples. DNA of the CDR3: TGCGCCAGCAGCCCACGTGGGACTAGCGGTGTCACAGATACGCAGTATTTT. It translates to CASSPRGTSGVTDTQYF.